The rows below give T cell receptor beta chains drawn from one sample of a study. From the multiplex PCR reads, TCRdb called clonotypes with MiXCR, one entry per CDR3 protein. The sample records roughly 840 distinct CDR3 sequences, 5.5% to 6% being singletons. Sequences were obtained from tumor-infiltrating Tregs sorted from the breast tumor. The receptors come from a female donor with breast cancer. Each CDR3 is given with its conserved first and last residue. D genes are given only for firm matches. Clone sizes are given selectively: once, few, many, or a class where the clone is expanded.

J: TRBJ1-2
D: TRBD1
size: medium-sized
V: TRBV12-3/TRBV12-4
CDR3: CASSNRGGYGYTF
DNA: TGTGCCAGCAGTAACAGGGGCGGGTATGGCTACACCTTC

J: TRBJ1-2
D: -
size: medium-sized
V: TRBV12-3/TRBV12-4
CDR3: CASSLGPKAYADGYTF
DNA: TGTGCCAGCAGTTTGGGGCCTAAGGCCTATGCTGATGGCTACACCTTC

J: TRBJ1-2
D: TRBD1
size: few
V: TRBV12-3/TRBV12-4
CDR3: CASSLRRQGGYGYTF
DNA: TGTGCCAGCAGTTTACGCCGACAGGGTGGCTATGGCTACACCTTC

J: TRBJ1-2
D: -
size: medium-sized
V: TRBV12-3/TRBV12-4
CDR3: CASSFGARGRGYTF
DNA: TGTGCCAGCAGTTTTGGGGCCAGGGGTCGAGGCTACACCTTC

J: TRBJ1-2
D: -
size: large
V: TRBV12-3/TRBV12-4
CDR3: CASSTSHRYTF
DNA: TGTGCCAGCAGTACCAGTCATAGGTACACCTTC

J: TRBJ1-2
D: TRBD1
size: large
V: TRBV12-3/TRBV12-4
CDR3: CASSFRTGYGYTF
DNA: TGTGCCAGCAGTTTTCGGACAGGGTACGGCTACACCTTC

J: TRBJ1-2
D: -
size: medium-sized
V: TRBV12-3/TRBV12-4
CDR3: CASSLGPRRGGYTF
DNA: TGTGCCAGCAGTTTAGGACCCCGTCGTGGTGGCTACACCTTC

J: TRBJ1-2
D: -
size: medium-sized
V: TRBV12-5
CDR3: CASGSLNSNYGYTF
DNA: TGTGCTAGTGGTTCCCTTAACTCTAACTATGGCTACACCTTC

J: TRBJ1-2
D: -
size: few
V: TRBV12-3/TRBV12-4
CDR3: CASSSNLNYGYTF
DNA: TGTGCCAGCAGTTCTAACCTTAACTATGGCTACACCTTC

J: TRBJ1-2
D: -
size: large
V: TRBV12-3/TRBV12-4
CDR3: CASATGTGYTF
DNA: TGTGCCAGTGCTACAGGGACGGGCTACACCTTC

J: TRBJ1-2
D: -
size: many
V: TRBV12-3/TRBV12-4
CDR3: CASRKQGTYGYTF
DNA: TGTGCCAGCAGAAAACAGGGTACTTATGGCTACACCTTC

J: TRBJ1-2
D: -
size: medium-sized
V: TRBV12-3/TRBV12-4
CDR3: CASKPGTLGYTF
DNA: TGTGCCAGCAAACCAGGAACCCTTGGCTACACCTTC

J: TRBJ1-2
D: -
size: large
V: TRBV12-3/TRBV12-4
CDR3: CASSLRVHYGYTF
DNA: TGTGCCAGCAGTTTAAGGGTCCACTATGGCTACACCTTC

J: TRBJ1-2
D: -
size: -
V: TRBV12-3/TRBV12-4
CDR3: CASSLERGVTF
DNA: TGTGCCAGCAGTTTGGAGAGGGGCGTCACCTTC